This TCR beta chain appears in the sequencing data of a study of T cell responses to AZD1222 COVID-19 vaccine. The table came from immunoSEQ multiplex PCR; TCRdb's copy has only in-frame clones and leaves some out. This table holds approximately 120,000 clones, approximately 88% found once. The length of the CDR3 is 16 residues. Germline lookup yields CDR1 MRHNA and CDR2 SNTAGT. V lost 4 bases, J lost 0 bases, and 13 bases lay in between. V gene TRBV6-4 combines with J gene TRBJ2-1, with D perhaps matching TRBD1 or TRBD2 (6 bases each). The sequencing used peripheral blood, collected on day 0 of AZD1222 vaccination. The TCR was taken from an adult in good health. CDR3 protein: CASSGRGTLSYNEQFF. The CDR3 DNA reads as TGTGCCAGCAGTGGGAGGGGGACCCTCTCCTACAATGAGCAGTTCTTC.